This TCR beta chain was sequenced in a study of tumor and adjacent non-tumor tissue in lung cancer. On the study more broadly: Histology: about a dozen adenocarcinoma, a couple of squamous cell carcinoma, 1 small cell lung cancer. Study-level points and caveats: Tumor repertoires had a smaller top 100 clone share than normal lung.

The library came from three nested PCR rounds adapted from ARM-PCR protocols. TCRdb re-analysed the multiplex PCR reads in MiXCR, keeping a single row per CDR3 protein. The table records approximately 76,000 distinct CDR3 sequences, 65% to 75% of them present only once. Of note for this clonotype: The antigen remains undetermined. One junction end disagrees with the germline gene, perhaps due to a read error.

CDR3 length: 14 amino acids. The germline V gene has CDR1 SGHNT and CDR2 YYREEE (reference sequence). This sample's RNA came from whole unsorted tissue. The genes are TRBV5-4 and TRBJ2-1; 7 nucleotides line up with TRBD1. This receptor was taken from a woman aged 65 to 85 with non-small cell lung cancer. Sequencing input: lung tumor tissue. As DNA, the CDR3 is TGCGCCAGCGGCCCAGACAGGGCAGTAAATGAGCAGTTCTTC. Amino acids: CASGPDRAVNEQFF.